This T cell receptor (beta chain) was found in a study of blood T cell repertoires in COVID-19. Study context: COVID-19 samples, acute and convalescent, were from the United States, Italy and Spain. PBMCs, B-cell-depleted T cells, or T cells provided the cDNA or gDNA that made up the material.

Per the original methods: The assay estimated nucleated cells by amplifying reference gene primers. This table comes from immunoSEQ multiplex PCR, and its TCRdb copy is limited to in-frame clones, with some not included. V and J calls and clone size are as listed in that table; D and trimming were resolved from the DNA. The sample has 200,000 to 250,000 clones, 89% seen once. This receptor was taken from a woman aged 40 to 50 with acute or convalescent COVID-19. The sample taken for sequencing was peripheral blood.

The CDR3 loop is CASSEWGSYEQYV. The CDR3 nucleotides read TGTGCCAGCAGTGAGTGGGGCTCTTACGAGCAGTACGTC. J is TRBJ2-7 and V is TRBV6-1, with D perhaps matching TRBD1 (5 bases). In germline, CDR1 is MNHNS, CDR2 SASEGT. Trimming left V 3 bases short and J 4 bases short, with 10 bases between. The CDR3 has 13 amino acids.